The rows below give T cell receptor beta chains drawn from one sample of a study of regulatory and conventional T cells in RAG deficiency. The table came from immunoSEQ multiplex PCR; TCRdb's copy has only in-frame clones and leaves some out. The sample contains 30,000 to 35,000 clones, about 87% of which appear only once. The data also belong to a second study, concerning regulatory T cells.

The sequenced sample consisted of CD8+ T cells sorted from blood. These receptors were taken from a human donor in good health. Both conserved end residues are part of each CDR3. The D gene is left open where the match is weak. Size is stated for part of the rows, as once, few or many counts, or as a class when the clone is expanded.

-	TRBV6-5	TRBJ1-2	-	TGTGCCAGCAGTCCAGACAGCTATGGCTACACCTTC	CASSPDSYGYTF
-	TRBV28	TRBJ2-7	TRBD2	TGTGCCAGCAGTTTGGTGGCAGGGCCGGGAGGGCAGTACTTC	CASSLVAGPGGQYF
-	TRBV18	TRBJ2-5	-	TGTGCCAGCTCACCGACAGCGGGTGGAGTACGTATAGAGACCCAGTACTTC	CASSPTAGGVRIETQYF
-	TRBV11-3	TRBJ2-7	-	TGTGCCAGCAGCTTACCGGGCTACAGCGACTACGAGCAGTACTTC	CASSLPGYSDYEQYF
-	TRBV7-6	TRBJ1-1	TRBD1	TGTGCCAGCAGCCGCCAGGGGGCTGAAGCTTTCTTT	CASSRQGAEAFF
-	TRBV6-5	TRBJ1-1	-	TGTGCCAGCAGTTACCAGACCGTGGGGTCTGAGGCTTTCTTT	CASSYQTVGSEAFF
once	TRBV6-9	TRBJ2-6	-	TGTGCCAGCTCAGGGACTGGGGCCAACGTCCTGACTTTC	CASSGTGANVLTF
-	TRBV7-9	TRBJ1-1	TRBD1	TGTGCCAGCAGCAACCGGGACAGGGGAATTAAGAACACTGAAGCTTTCTTT	CASSNRDRGIKNTEAFF
-	TRBV11-2	TRBJ1-3	-	TGTGCCAGCAGCTTAGATATGGGATCTGGAAACACCATATATTTT	CASSLDMGSGNTIYF
-	TRBV19	TRBJ1-1	-	TGTGCCAGTAGTATCGGGGGGGGCAGTCATCAAGCTTTCTTT	CASSIGGGSHQAFF
-	TRBV6-5	TRBJ2-2	-	TGTGCCGTCCGCATCTGGACCGGGGAGCTGTTTTTT	CAVRIWTGELFF
-	TRBV7-3	TRBJ2-1	TRBD2	TGTGCCAGCAGCTCCCAAGGCGGGTCGGCTAGCGGGGGGTACAATGAGCAGTTCTTC	CASSSQGGSASGGYNEQFF
-	TRBV6-5	TRBJ2-1	-	TGTGCCAGCAGCCCTTCCCCCACGGAGGGGATGAAGTTCTTC	CASSPSPTEGMKFF
once	TRBV9	TRBJ1-6	-	TGTGCCAGCAGCCCCCCCGACACTTCCCCCAATTCACCCCTCCACTTT	CASSPPDTSPNSPLHF
-	TRBV6-9	TRBJ2-2	TRBD2	TGTGCCAGCAGTTCCGGGACTAGCGTTTCCGGGGAGCTGTTTTTT	CASSSGTSVSGELFF
-	TRBV6-5	TRBJ1-5	-	TGTGCCAGCAGTCCCAGTGATAGCAATCAGCCCCAGCATTTT	CASSPSDSNQPQHF
-	TRBV4-3	TRBJ1-6	-	TGCGCCAGCAGCCAAGATCCAATAGGGTTGACTTCACCCCTCCACTTT	CASSQDPIGLTSPLHF
-	TRBV9	TRBJ2-3	-	TGTGCCAGCAGGGCCCGGGACGGGGATACGCAGTATTTT	CASRARDGDTQYF
-	TRBV7-6	TRBJ1-1	-	TGTGCCAGCAGCTTAGTGGGCAGGGAAGCTTTCTTT	CASSLVGREAFF
-	TRBV11-2	TRBJ2-1	-	TGTGCCAGCACCCAGCGAGGAGCGGGTTCCTACAATGAGCAGTTCTTC	CASTQRGAGSYNEQFF
-	TRBV9	TRBJ1-3	TRBD1	TGTGCCAGCAGCGTAGACCCTGGACAGGGGAACGGAAACACCATATATTTT	CASSVDPGQGNGNTIYF
-	TRBV6-5	TRBJ2-3	-	TGTGCCAGCAGTTACTCCGGGGGCCTGGCAGATACGCAGTATTTT	CASSYSGGLADTQYF
-	TRBV19	TRBJ2-1	-	TGTGCCAGTAGTATAACCGGGAATAACAATGAGCAGTTCTTC	CASSITGNNNEQFF
-	TRBV12-5	TRBJ1-5	-	TGTGCTAGTGGTTTGGTACCATGGGGCGGCAATCAGCCCCAGCATTTT	CASGLVPWGGNQPQHF
once	TRBV11-2	TRBJ1-2	TRBD1	TGTGCCAGCAGCCCGGCCCTCGGGGACAGTGACTATGGCTACACCTTC	CASSPALGDSDYGYTF
-	TRBV7-9	TRBJ1-5	-	TGTGCCAGCAGCCTAACCCAACAGGGTTATCGCAATCAGCCCCAGCATTTT	CASSLTQQGYRNQPQHF
-	TRBV13	TRBJ1-5	-	TGTGCCAGCAGCTTAGGTGGGGCGAGGCAGCCCCAGCATTTT	CASSLGGARQPQHF
once	TRBV29-1	TRBJ2-1	TRBD2	TGCAGCGTTGATAGACTAGCGCCCAATGAGCAGTTCTTC	CSVDRLAPNEQFF
-	TRBV30	TRBJ2-3	TRBD2	TGTGCCTGGAGTGCGACTAGCTATAGCACAGATACGCAGTATTTT	CAWSATSYSTDTQYF
-	TRBV6-1	TRBJ1-2	TRBD1	TGTGCCAGCAGTTCGGGACAGGGGGTTGGTAATGGCTACACCTTC	CASSSGQGVGNGYTF
-	TRBV12-5	TRBJ1-1	TRBD1	TGTGCTAGTGGTTTCTTTGTTCGACAGGGTGGCAACACTGAAGCTTTCTTT	CASGFFVRQGGNTEAFF
-	TRBV5-1	TRBJ2-5	TRBD2	TGCGCCAGCAGCTTGGCGCCTAGCGGGCGGTTTTATGATCTCGAAGAGACCCAGTACTTC	CASSLAPSGRFYDLEETQYF
-	TRBV7-3	TRBJ2-1	TRBD2	TGTGCCAGCAGCCAACTAGCGGGGAATGAGCAGTTCTTC	CASSQLAGNEQFF
-	TRBV27	TRBJ1-2	TRBD1	TGTGCCAGCAGACTGAGCAGGGGGTCCGGCTACACCTTC	CASRLSRGSGYTF
-	TRBV10-3	TRBJ2-7	TRBD2	TGTGCCGTAGGAGCGGGGGAGGCCTACGAGCAGTACTTC	CAVGAGEAYEQYF
-	TRBV6-5	TRBJ1-5	-	TGTGCCAGCAGTTACAGGGCAGGTAGCAATCAGCCCCAGCATTTT	CASSYRAGSNQPQHF
-	TRBV28	TRBJ2-7	TRBD2	TGTGCCAGCAGTGCACCAGCTAGCGGAGTCGCCTGGGAGCAGTACTTC	CASSAPASGVAWEQYF
-	TRBV23-1	TRBJ1-5	-	TGCGCCAGCAGTCAACGGATGGCCGTAAATCAGCCCCAGCATTTT	CASSQRMAVNQPQHF
-	TRBV27	TRBJ1-3	TRBD1	TGTGCCAGCGCCGAGACAGGGGGCTTTGGAAACACCATATATTTT	CASAETGGFGNTIYF
few	TRBV19	TRBJ2-7	TRBD1	TGTGCCAGTACGTTGCGGGGACAGGCAGGCGAGCAGCACTTC	CASTLRGQAGEQHF
-	TRBV7-8	TRBJ2-5	-	TGTGCCAGCAGCTTAACCATGATCCAAGAGACCCAGTACTTC	CASSLTMIQETQYF
-	TRBV11-3	TRBJ2-1	TRBD1	TGTGCCAGCAGCTTAGGGACAGGGTCCAATGAGCAGTTCTTC	CASSLGTGSNEQFF
-	TRBV6-5	TRBJ2-7	-	TGTGCCAGCAGTGAAAGGAGTTACGAGCAGTACTTC	CASSERSYEQYF
-	TRBV5-1	TRBJ2-5	TRBD1	TGCGCCAGCAGCTACGAGACAGGGGGCCTGGAGACCCAGTACTTC	CASSYETGGLETQYF
-	TRBV6-5	TRBJ2-7	TRBD2	TGTGCCAGCACGTCTAGCGGGAGCTCCTACGAGCAGTACTTC	CASTSSGSSYEQYF
-	TRBV19	TRBJ2-7	-	TGTGCCAGTAGTATCACCGGAACCTACGAGCAGTACTTC	CASSITGTYEQYF
-	TRBV9	TRBJ1-5	-	TGTGCCAGCAGCGACCGGGACACTTATCAGCCCCAGCATTTT	CASSDRDTYQPQHF
-	TRBV27	TRBJ2-2	TRBD2	TGTGCCAGCAGTTTATCGACCGGACTAGCGGGGGGGCCAGTAGGGGAGCTGTTTTTT	CASSLSTGLAGGPVGELFF
-	TRBV10-2	TRBJ2-1	TRBD2	TGCGCCAGCAGTAGCGGGGGGACCTACAATGAGCAGTTCTTC	CASSSGGTYNEQFF
-	TRBV29-1	TRBJ2-7	-	TGCAGCGTTGAGACGGGACAGGGACTAGGTGACTACGAGCAGTACTTC	CSVETGQGLGDYEQYF
-	TRBV28	TRBJ2-3	-	TGTGCCAGCAGTTACCACGGAGACAGCACAGATACGCAGTATTTT	CASSYHGDSTDTQYF
-	TRBV6-5	TRBJ2-1	TRBD1	TGTGCCAGCAGTGGGGACAGGGGCAGGGATGAGCAGTTCTTC	CASSGDRGRDEQFF
-	TRBV15	TRBJ1-1	-	TGTGCCACCAGCGGCCAGGGAGCAGTGTTCATGAACACTGAAGCTTTCTTT	CATSGQGAVFMNTEAFF
-	TRBV5-1	TRBJ2-7	TRBD1	TGCGCCAGCAGCTTGTTCAGGGGGCTGGACGAGCAGTACTTC	CASSLFRGLDEQYF
-	TRBV10-2	TRBJ1-5	-	TGCGCCCACCCAGGGGATAGCAATCAGCCCCAGCATTTT	CAHPGDSNQPQHF